This is a list of T cell receptor beta chains from one sample in a study of shared clonotypes between healthy human individuals. TCRdb's table, derived via immunoSEQ multiplex PCR, lists solely in-frame clones and lacks some. The sample has about 1.1 million clones, approximately 80% seen once; the top ten hold 0.6% to 0.75%. The specimen sequenced was memory CD4+ T cells from PBMCs. These receptors came from a man between 18 and 29 years old in good health. Some clones in this sample may be carry-over from other donors' samples. Each CDR3 is given with its conserved first and last residue. The order of the fields is CDR3 protein, CDR3 DNA, clone size, V gene, J gene, D gene. A D gene is named only where the DNA matches it firmly. Size tells how often a clone was seen (once, few, many) or the class of an expanded clone, and some rows leave it out.

CDR3aa: CASRGGTEAFF
CDR3nt: TGTGCCAGCAGGGGTGGCACTGAAGCTTTCTTT
abundance: few
v_gene: TRBV5-5
j_gene: TRBJ1-1
d_gene: .

CDR3aa: CASSLGDYNEQFF
CDR3nt: TGTGCCAGCAGCTTAGGGGACTACAATGAGCAGTTCTTC
abundance: once
v_gene: TRBV11-3
j_gene: TRBJ2-1
d_gene: .

CDR3aa: CASSEGSVETQYF
CDR3nt: TGCGCCAGCAGCGAGGGTTCGGTAGAGACCCAGTACTTC
abundance: .
v_gene: TRBV5-1
j_gene: TRBJ2-5
d_gene: .

CDR3aa: CASSVSQGRTDTQYF
CDR3nt: TGTGCCAGCAGTGTATCACAGGGACGAACAGATACGCAGTATTTT
abundance: .
v_gene: TRBV2
j_gene: TRBJ2-3
d_gene: .

CDR3aa: CASSLRHSYEQYF
CDR3nt: TGTGCCAGCAGCTTACGGCACTCCTACGAGCAGTACTTC
abundance: .
v_gene: TRBV11-1
j_gene: TRBJ2-7
d_gene: .

CDR3aa: CATSLLLAGPQGPGELFF
CDR3nt: TGTGCCACCAGCCTGTTGCTAGCGGGACCCCAGGGGCCCGGGGAGCTGTTTTTT
abundance: .
v_gene: TRBV15
j_gene: TRBJ2-2
d_gene: TRBD2

CDR3aa: CAISERGPTAGHEQFF
CDR3nt: TGTGCCATCAGTGAGCGGGGGCCCACTGCCGGGCATGAGCAGTTCTTC
abundance: .
v_gene: TRBV10-3
j_gene: TRBJ2-1
d_gene: .

CDR3aa: CASSLNGELFF
CDR3nt: TGTGCCAGCAGTTTGAACGGGGAGCTGTTTTTT
abundance: .
v_gene: TRBV27
j_gene: TRBJ2-2
d_gene: .

CDR3aa: CATSREGQGGYNEQFF
CDR3nt: TGTGCCACCAGCAGGGAGGGACAGGGGGGATACAATGAGCAGTTCTTC
abundance: few
v_gene: TRBV15
j_gene: TRBJ2-1
d_gene: TRBD1

CDR3aa: CASSSAEQGLEAFF
CDR3nt: TGTGCCAGCAGCTCCGCAGAACAGGGGCTTGAAGCTTTCTTT
abundance: .
v_gene: TRBV7-8
j_gene: TRBJ1-1
d_gene: TRBD1

CDR3aa: CASSQEGTITEAFF
CDR3nt: TGTGCCAGCAGCCAAGAGGGGACAATCACTGAAGCTTTCTTT
abundance: few
v_gene: TRBV7-3
j_gene: TRBJ1-1
d_gene: .

CDR3aa: CASSNTPGKETQYF
CDR3nt: TGTGCCAGCAGCAACACGCCGGGGAAAGAGACCCAGTACTTC
abundance: .
v_gene: TRBV13
j_gene: TRBJ2-5
d_gene: .

CDR3aa: CASSQDPGQSFSGNTIYF
CDR3nt: TGTGCCAGCAGCCAAGACCCGGGACAGTCGTTCTCTGGAAACACCATATATTTT
abundance: .
v_gene: TRBV14
j_gene: TRBJ1-3
d_gene: TRBD1

CDR3aa: CASNTDTDTQYF
CDR3nt: TGTGCCAGCAACACTGACACAGATACGCAGTATTTT
abundance: .
v_gene: TRBV9
j_gene: TRBJ2-3
d_gene: .

CDR3aa: CASRLGRYMNTEAFF
CDR3nt: TGTGCCAGCAGGTTAGGACGGTACATGAACACTGAAGCTTTCTTT
abundance: .
v_gene: TRBV27
j_gene: TRBJ1-1
d_gene: .

CDR3aa: CAWSVRRTENTEAFF
CDR3nt: TGTGCCTGGAGTGTACGCCGGACAGAGAACACTGAAGCTTTCTTT
abundance: few
v_gene: TRBV30
j_gene: TRBJ1-1
d_gene: .

CDR3aa: CASSFSGEQFF
CDR3nt: TGTGCCAGCAGCTTCTCCGGGGAGCAGTTCTTC
abundance: .
v_gene: TRBV7-2
j_gene: TRBJ2-1
d_gene: .

CDR3aa: CASSLTVMNTEAFF
CDR3nt: TGTGCCAGCAGTTTGACAGTTATGAACACTGAAGCTTTCTTT
abundance: .
v_gene: TRBV28
j_gene: TRBJ1-1
d_gene: .

CDR3aa: CASSSRTLLSYGYTF
CDR3nt: TGTGCCAGCAGTTCCCGGACTCTCTTGAGCTATGGCTACACCTTC
abundance: .
v_gene: TRBV28
j_gene: TRBJ1-2
d_gene: .

CDR3aa: CASSLGGTVGEPQHF
CDR3nt: TGCGCCAGCAGCTTGGGCGGGACAGTAGGGGAGCCCCAGCATTTT
abundance: .
v_gene: TRBV5-1
j_gene: TRBJ1-5
d_gene: TRBD1

CDR3aa: CASSERELAYEQYF
CDR3nt: TGTGCCAGCAGTGAGCGGGAGTTAGCGTACGAGCAGTACTTC
abundance: .
v_gene: TRBV27
j_gene: TRBJ2-7
d_gene: TRBD2

CDR3aa: CASSAPGEEKLFF
CDR3nt: TGTGCCAGCAGCGCCCCCGGAGAAGAAAAACTGTTTTTT
abundance: .
v_gene: TRBV7-9
j_gene: TRBJ1-4
d_gene: .

CDR3aa: CASSIPRGYEQYF
CDR3nt: TGTGCCAGCAGTATCCCCCGGGGCTACGAGCAGTACTTC
abundance: .
v_gene: TRBV28
j_gene: TRBJ2-7
d_gene: .

CDR3aa: CSARRAGKAFF
CDR3nt: TGCAGTGCTAGAAGGGCGGGTAAAGCTTTCTTT
abundance: few
v_gene: TRBV20-1
j_gene: TRBJ1-1
d_gene: .

CDR3aa: CASLGLGTGNNEQFF
CDR3nt: TGTGCCAGCCTGGGGCTCGGGACAGGAAACAATGAGCAGTTCTTC
abundance: once
v_gene: TRBV6-1
j_gene: TRBJ2-1
d_gene: TRBD1

CDR3aa: CASSFLQYNEKLFF
CDR3nt: TGTGCCAGCAGCTTTCTACAGTATAATGAAAAACTGTTTTTT
abundance: .
v_gene: TRBV5-6
j_gene: TRBJ1-4
d_gene: .

CDR3aa: CASSLGTGRTDTQYF
CDR3nt: TGTGCCAGCAGCTTAGGTACGGGACGCACAGATACGCAGTATTTT
abundance: .
v_gene: TRBV7-9
j_gene: TRBJ2-3
d_gene: .

CDR3aa: CASSPPGLAGGPGEQYF
CDR3nt: TGTGCCAGCTCACCACCGGGACTAGCGGGAGGGCCGGGCGAGCAGTACTTC
abundance: .
v_gene: TRBV18
j_gene: TRBJ2-7
d_gene: TRBD2

CDR3aa: CASSSKPPGHFSGNTIYF
CDR3nt: TGTGCCAGCAGTTCGAAGCCCCCGGGACACTTCTCTGGAAACACCATATATTTT
abundance: few
v_gene: TRBV27
j_gene: TRBJ1-3
d_gene: .

CDR3aa: CASTRIKGNTGELFF
CDR3nt: TGTGCCAGCACCCGAATCAAGGGGAACACCGGGGAGCTGTTTTTT
abundance: .
v_gene: TRBV7-6
j_gene: TRBJ2-2
d_gene: .

CDR3aa: CASGFPQGDGTEAFF
CDR3nt: TGTGCTAGTGGTTTCCCACAGGGGGATGGGACTGAAGCTTTCTTT
abundance: once
v_gene: TRBV12-5
j_gene: TRBJ1-1
d_gene: TRBD1

CDR3aa: CSASNYGYTF
CDR3nt: TGCAGTGCTAGTAACTATGGCTACACCTTC
abundance: many
v_gene: TRBV20-1
j_gene: TRBJ1-2
d_gene: .

CDR3aa: CASSRQGNYGYTF
CDR3nt: TGTGCCAGCAGTCGCCAGGGAAACTATGGCTACACCTTC
abundance: .
v_gene: TRBV6-6
j_gene: TRBJ1-2
d_gene: .

CDR3aa: CASSLWRSGNTIYF
CDR3nt: TGTGCCAGCAGCTTGTGGCGCTCTGGAAACACCATATATTTT
abundance: .
v_gene: TRBV5-8
j_gene: TRBJ1-3
d_gene: .

CDR3aa: CASSLFGTEAFF
CDR3nt: TGCGCCAGCAGCTTGTTCGGGACTGAAGCTTTCTTT
abundance: .
v_gene: TRBV5-1
j_gene: TRBJ1-1
d_gene: .

CDR3aa: CASSQRYRETTDTQYF
CDR3nt: TGCGCCAGCAGCCAACGGTACAGGGAAACCACAGATACGCAGTATTTT
abundance: few
v_gene: TRBV4-3
j_gene: TRBJ2-3
d_gene: .

CDR3aa: CASSLHRDGNSNQPQHF
CDR3nt: TGTGCCAGCAGCCTACACCGGGACGGGAATAGCAATCAGCCCCAGCATTTT
abundance: .
v_gene: TRBV14
j_gene: TRBJ1-5
d_gene: .

CDR3aa: CASSGDNKPQHF
CDR3nt: TGTGCCAGCAGTGGGGACAACAAGCCCCAGCATTTT
abundance: .
v_gene: TRBV2
j_gene: TRBJ1-5
d_gene: .

CDR3aa: CACGSPETQYF
CDR3nt: TGTGCCTGCGGCAGCCCTGAGACCCAGTACTTC
abundance: .
v_gene: TRBV30
j_gene: TRBJ2-5
d_gene: .

CDR3aa: CASSFSVGGEQYF
CDR3nt: TGTGCCAGCAGCTTCTCCGTCGGGGGGGAGCAGTACTTC
abundance: .
v_gene: TRBV7-1
j_gene: TRBJ2-7
d_gene: TRBD2

CDR3aa: CASSADRNYGYTF
CDR3nt: TGTGCCAGCAGCGCGGACAGGAACTATGGCTACACCTTC
abundance: .
v_gene: TRBV7-3
j_gene: TRBJ1-2
d_gene: TRBD1

CDR3aa: CSVEELGNTEAFF
CDR3nt: TGCAGCGTTGAAGAATTAGGTAACACTGAAGCTTTCTTT
abundance: .
v_gene: TRBV29-1
j_gene: TRBJ1-1
d_gene: .

CDR3aa: CASSRQGLEQYF
CDR3nt: TGTGCCAGCAGTCGTCAGGGGCTCGAGCAGTACTTC
abundance: .
v_gene: TRBV27
j_gene: TRBJ2-7
d_gene: .

CDR3aa: CASSRYAGHRNTEAFF
CDR3nt: TGTGCCAGCAGCCGCTATGCCGGACATAGGAACACTGAAGCTTTCTTT
abundance: once
v_gene: TRBV7-9
j_gene: TRBJ1-1
d_gene: .

CDR3aa: CATSRGTGYSYEQYF
CDR3nt: TGTGCCACCAGCAGAGGGACAGGGTATTCCTACGAGCAGTACTTC
abundance: .
v_gene: TRBV15
j_gene: TRBJ2-7
d_gene: TRBD1

CDR3aa: CASSPPGTGTYEQYF
CDR3nt: TGTGCCAGCAGTCCACCCGGGACAGGGACCTACGAGCAGTACTTC
abundance: .
v_gene: TRBV28
j_gene: TRBJ2-7
d_gene: TRBD1

CDR3aa: CASSLGSWNTEAFF
CDR3nt: TGTGCCAGCAGCTTGGGCAGCTGGAACACTGAAGCTTTCTTT
abundance: .
v_gene: TRBV11-2
j_gene: TRBJ1-1
d_gene: .

CDR3aa: CSGKRQGWYYNEQFF
CDR3nt: TGCAGCGGAAAAAGACAGGGATGGTACTACAATGAGCAGTTCTTC
abundance: .
v_gene: TRBV29-1
j_gene: TRBJ2-1
d_gene: TRBD1

CDR3aa: CATTTGTSPGKLGEQYF
CDR3nt: TGTGCAACCACGACAGGGACTAGCCCCGGAAAGCTGGGCGAGCAGTACTTC
abundance: .
v_gene: TRBV12-2
j_gene: TRBJ2-7
d_gene: .

CDR3aa: CATSRILAGDTQYF
CDR3nt: TGTGCCACCAGCAGAATCCTAGCAGGAGATACGCAGTATTTT
abundance: .
v_gene: TRBV15
j_gene: TRBJ2-3
d_gene: .